Following are 26 T cell receptor beta chains from one sample sequenced in a study of blood T cell repertoires in COVID-19. Using immunoSEQ multiplex PCR, the repertoire was profiled, and TCRdb retains in-frame clones only, with some absent. The profile shows over 300,000 clones, more than 70% of them singletons. Sequenced input: peripheral blood. These receptors were taken from a woman aged 45-59 years with acute or convalescent COVID-19.

The CDR3 DNA reads as TGTGCCAGCAGTAAGGGGCACGGTGAAAAACTGTTTTTT. Amino acid sequence: CASSKGHGEKLFF. The rearrangement links TRBV7-2 to TRBJ1-4; weak D call: TRBD1 (5 bases). Germline V CDR1 and CDR2: SGHTA, FQGNSA. V gave up 6 bases and J gave up 7 bases, with 12 bases separating them. The length of the CDR3 is 13 residues.

J is TRBJ2-1 and V is TRBV6-5; no clear D gene. The germline CDR1 and CDR2 sequences are MNHEY and SVGAGI. V was shortened by 6 bases and J by 6 bases, with 9 bases between the two germline ends. CDR3 length: 12 residues. The CDR3 here is CASRHIPNEQFF. In DNA form, the CDR3 reads TGTGCCAGCAGACATATCCCCAATGAGCAGTTCTTC.

This clone was observed a handful of times. The V call is TRBV5-1, the J call TRBJ1-2; no firm D call. Germline V CDR1 and CDR2: SGHRS, YFSETQ. The CDR3 is made up of 17 amino acids. V lost 1 base and J lost 0, with 16 bases in between. This chain's CDR3 is CASSLWVSGGANYGYTF. The CDR3 coding sequence is TGCGCCAGCAGCTTGTGGGTTTCAGGAGGAGCTAACTATGGCTACACCTTC. The complete variable domain, with remaining parts taken from reference TRBV5-1 and TRBJ1-2, reads KAGVTQTPRYLIKTRGQQVTLSCSPISGHRSVSWYQQTPGQGLQFLFEYFSETQRNKGNFPGRFSGRQFSNSRSEMNVSTLELGDSALYLCASSLWVSGGANYGYTFGSGTRLTVV.

The genes are TRBV19 and TRBJ2-5; 11 nucleotides align to TRBD2. J lost 6 bases, V lost 5 bases, and 11 bases had no gene match. Germline-derived CDR1 and CDR2 are LNHDA and SQIVND (reference sequence). The CDR3 length is 16 residues. DNA for the CDR3: TGTGCCAGTAGTGGCCAGACTAGCGGGAAAGGAAAGACCCAGTACTTC. Encoded protein: CASSGQTSGKGKTQYF.

J is TRBJ2-3 and V is TRBV5-1, with 11 nucleotides matching TRBD2. The germline V gene has CDR1 SGHRS and CDR2 YFSETQ. The CDR3 length is 16 residues. The V segment lost 0 bases and the J segment 10 bases; nucleotides outside the gene matches: 10. The CDR3 region is CASSLGLAGGPAAQYF. In nucleotides, the CDR3 is TGCGCCAGCAGCTTGGGATTAGCGGGAGGGCCGGCGGCGCAGTATTTT.

The chain is built from TRBV5-4 and TRBJ2-3; TRBD2 agrees at 10 bases. The germline V gene encodes CDR1 SGHNT and CDR2 YYREEE (reference sequence). The CDR3 runs 15 residues. The junction had 8 bases not matched to a gene; V was cut back by 7 bases and J by 3 bases. The CDR3 loop reads CASEKAGGHTDTQYF. As DNA, the CDR3 is TGTGCCAGCGAAAAAGCGGGAGGGCATACAGATACGCAGTATTTT.

This chain uses TRBV27 with TRBJ1-5, with D maybe TRBD1 (5 bases). V was cut by 0 bases and J by 6 bases, with 12 bases left in between. Germline CDR1 MNHEY, CDR2 SMNVEV (reference sequence). This CDR3 is 15 amino acids long. CDR3 nucleotide sequence: TGTGCCAGCAGTTTATCCTCAGGGTACGGTCAGCCCCAGCATTTT. It is translated as CASSLSSGYGQPQHF.

CDR3 nucleotide sequence: TGTGCCAGCAAAGACGTGGGCAGGAACACTGAAGCTTTCTTT. Its translation: CASKDVGRNTEAFF. The rearrangement joins TRBV6-6 to TRBJ1-1; D uncertain. Trimming removed 7 bases at V and 1 base at J, with 13 bases between. The length of the CDR3 is 14 residues. Germline assignment: CDR1 MNHNY and CDR2 SVGAGI (reference sequence).

This sequence joins TRBV7-3 and TRBJ2-1; 9 nucleotides match TRBD2. CDR3 length: 16 amino acids. Germline V lookup: CDR1 SGHTA, CDR2 FQGTGA. The V and J ends lost 6 bases and 0 bases, in that order; junction bases with no gene match: 6. CDR3 sequence (DNA): TGTGCCAGCAGGGGGACTAGCAGGAGCTCCTACAATGAGCAGTTCTTC. Its protein product is CASRGTSRSSYNEQFF.

The chain joins TRBV5-1 to TRBJ2-7; TRBD2 aligns across 7 bases. J was trimmed by 0 bases and V by 3 bases; bases with no gene match: 6. The CDR3 runs 15 residues. Germline V gene lookup returns CDR1 SGHRS and CDR2 YFSETQ. CDR3 sequence reads: CASSSPSGRSYEQYF. The CDR3 DNA follows: TGCGCCAGCAGCTCCCCTAGCGGCCGCTCCTACGAGCAGTACTTC.

The V and J genes are TRBV11-2 and TRBJ2-1; tentative D call: TRBD2 (6 bases). The V gene lost 5 bases and the J gene lost 9 bases, with 14 bases spanning the gap. This CDR3 comprises 13 residues. Per the germline V gene, CDR1 is SGHAT and CDR2 is FQNNGV. The CDR3 DNA follows: TGTGCCAGCAGCCCCCTCGTGGAGGGTGAGCAGTTCTTC. Translating it yields CASSPLVEGEQFF.

The chain couples TRBV7-2 to TRBJ1-1; TRBD1 aligns across 8 bases. The CDR3 spans 16 residues. The V gene end was trimmed by 2 bases and the J gene end by 5 bases; junction bases not matched to a gene: 10. Germline V lookup: CDR1 SGHTA, CDR2 FQGNSA. CDR3 sequence (DNA): TGTGCCAGCAGCTTATACAGGGGGTCCCTTGGGACTGAAGCTTTCTTT. The encoded protein is CASSLYRGSLGTEAFF.

This rearrangement joins TRBV30 to TRBJ2-5; D is uncertain. CDR1 GTSNPN and CDR2 SVGIG come from the germline V gene (reference sequence). CDR3 length: 11 amino acids. Trimming left V 0 bases short and J 4 bases short, with 3 bases between. The CDR3 region is CAWSVLETQYF. The CDR3 region has the DNA TGTGCCTGGAGTGTACTAGAGACCCAGTACTTC. Complete variable domain (other parts from reference TRBV30 and TRBJ2-5): SQTIHQWPATLVQPVGSPLSLECTVEGTSNPNLYWYRQAAGRGLQLLFYSVGIGQISSEVPQNLSASRPQDRQFILSSKKLLLSDSGFYLCAWSVLETQYFGPGTRLLVL.

The V gene is TRBV5-1, the J gene TRBJ2-7, with 14 positions matching TRBD2. Germline-derived CDR1 and CDR2 are SGHRS and YFSETQ. This CDR3 spans 15 amino acids. The V gene end was trimmed by 4 bases and the J gene end by 3 bases; junction bases not matched to a gene: 3. The CDR3: CASSGGTSGSYEQYF. In nucleotides, the CDR3 is TGCGCCAGCAGCGGGGGGACTAGCGGGAGCTACGAGCAGTACTTC.

This chain connects TRBV2 to TRBJ1-5; D is unresolved. Germline loops: CDR1 SNHLY, CDR2 FYNNEI. CDR3 length: 12 amino acids. V was pared by 6 bases and J by 0 bases, with 3 bases between. Here the CDR3 reads CASRYSNQPQHF. DNA for the CDR3: TGTGCCAGCAGGTATAGCAATCAGCCCCAGCATTTT.

The rearrangement links TRBV2 to TRBJ2-1; no definite D call. The CDR3 loop spans 13 amino acids. Germline CDR1 and CDR2: SNHLY and FYNNEI. V was trimmed by 4 bases and J by 7 bases, leaving 11 bases between them. DNA of the CDR3: TGTGCCAGCAGTGTGTACGGCGGAAATGAGCAGTTCTTC. Protein sequence: CASSVYGGNEQFF.

V and J are TRBV20-1 and TRBJ1-2; D perhaps matches TRBD1 (6 bases). CDR1 and CDR2 from the germline V gene are DFQATT and SNEGSKA (reference sequence). Trimming stripped 6 bases from V and 8 bases from J, with 10 bases between. The CDR3 covers 10 residues. Here the CDR3 DNA reads TGCAGTGCAACAGGGAAGGGCTACACCTTC. This sequence encodes CSATGKGYTF.

This chain uses TRBV28 with TRBJ2-1, with 7 nucleotides matching TRBD1. The CDR3 is 15 residues long. J lost 6 bases, V lost 6 bases, and 11 bases had no gene match. Germline assignment: CDR1 MDHEN and CDR2 SYDVKM. The CDR3 protein is CASSRAGTVSNEQFF. The CDR3 DNA is TGTGCCAGCAGCCGGGCCGGGACAGTCAGCAATGAGCAGTTCTTC.

The chain combines TRBV4-3 with TRBJ2-7, with 9 bases matching TRBD2. This CDR3 spans 15 amino acids. CDR1 LGHNA and CDR2 YSLEER come from the germline V gene. V lost 5 bases, J lost 0 bases, and 5 bases stayed unmatched. As DNA, the CDR3 is TGCGCCAGCAGCGGGGGACTAGCTGGCTCCTACGAGCAGTACTTC. Protein sequence: CASSGGLAGSYEQYF.

The J gene is TRBJ2-7, the V gene TRBV19, with D possibly being TRBD2 (5 bases). The length of the CDR3 is 14 residues. The V gene's germline CDR1 is LNHDA and CDR2 SQIVND (reference sequence). Trimming took 2 bases from V and 4 from J, leaving 12 bases between them. This CDR3 reads CASSIKLEVYEQYF. CDR3 coding DNA: TGTGCCAGTAGTATAAAACTAGAAGTTTACGAGCAGTACTTC.

This clone was counted once. The chain has TRBV4-2 and TRBJ2-5; 9 bases fit TRBD1. The CDR3 is 16 amino acids. The germline V gene has CDR1 LGHNA and CDR2 YNFKEQ. Trimming at V came to 0 bases and at J to 5 bases, leaving 7 bases not matched to a gene. CDR3 sequence reads: CASSQDPDRGGETQYF. In nucleotides, the CDR3 is TGTGCCAGCAGCCAAGACCCGGACAGGGGCGGGGAGACCCAGTACTTC.

This sequence joins TRBV9 and TRBJ2-1; D is undetermined. This CDR3 contains 16 residues. CDR1 is SGDLS, CDR2 YYNGEE, per germline. V lost 0 bases to trimming and J lost 0 bases, with 10 bases between them. The CDR3 nucleotides read TGTGCCAGCAGCGTAGGTCCGGAGCTCTCCTACAATGAGCAGTTCTTC. Its translation: CASSVGPELSYNEQFF.

V usage is TRBV6-1 and J usage is TRBJ2-7; possibly TRBD2 for D (5 bases). Germline CDR1 and CDR2: MNHNS and SASEGT. V lost 3 bases, J lost 8 bases, and 17 bases lay in between. The CDR3 is made up of 14 amino acids. DNA for the CDR3: TGTGCCAGCAGTGACGTAGCGATCTCCTTTCAGCAGTACTTC. It codes for CASSDVAISFQQYF.

The chain joins TRBV10-3 to TRBJ2-7; TRBD1 aligns across 9 bases. V trimming: 6 bases; J trimming: 3 bases; junction bases outside the gene matches: 6. The CDR3 loop spans 14 amino acids. Germline lookup yields CDR1 ENHRY and CDR2 SYGVKD. The chain's CDR3 is CAIRAGTGRYEQYF. Here the CDR3 DNA reads TGTGCCATCAGGGCCGGGACAGGGCGCTACGAGCAGTACTTC.

This clone was seen a handful of times. CDR3 residues: CASRSSPGTGELFF. CDR3 nucleotides: TGTGCCAGCAGATCGTCCCCAGGGACCGGGGAGCTGTTTTTT. This sequence joins TRBV28 and TRBJ2-2, with a tentative D call TRBD1 (5 bases). Germline CDR1 and CDR2: MDHEN and SYDVKM. Between the trimmed V and J ends, which lost 6 bases and 5 bases, there was a span of 13 bases. This CDR3 contains 14 residues.

CDR3 sequence reads: CASTVTSGSSFEQYF. The CDR3 DNA reads as TGTGCCAGCACCGTGACTAGCGGGAGTTCATTCGAGCAGTACTTC. The chain joins TRBV28 to TRBJ2-7; 12 bases fit TRBD2. The CDR3 extends over 15 amino acids. With V trimmed by 7 bases and J by 6 bases, 10 bases remained unmatched. Germline V gives CDR1 MDHEN, CDR2 SYDVKM. The variable domain in full, completed from reference TRBV28 and TRBJ2-7, reads DVKVTQSSRYLVKRTGEKVFLECVQDMDHENMFWYRQDPGLGLRLIYFSYDVKMKEKGDIPEGYSVSREKKERFSLILESASTNQTSMYLCASTVTSGSSFEQYFGPGTRLTVT.